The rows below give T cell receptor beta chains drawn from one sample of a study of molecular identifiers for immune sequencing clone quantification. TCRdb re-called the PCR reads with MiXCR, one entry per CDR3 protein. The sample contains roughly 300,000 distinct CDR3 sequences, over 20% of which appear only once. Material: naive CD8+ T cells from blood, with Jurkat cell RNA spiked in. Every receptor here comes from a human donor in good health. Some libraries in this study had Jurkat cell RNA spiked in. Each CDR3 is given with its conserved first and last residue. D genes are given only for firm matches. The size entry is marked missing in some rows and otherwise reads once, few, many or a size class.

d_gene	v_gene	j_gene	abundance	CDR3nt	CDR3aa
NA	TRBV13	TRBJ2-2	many	TGTGCCAGCAGCGGAGAGGGACGCTTCAACACCGGGGAGCTGTTTTTT	CASSGEGRFNTGELFF
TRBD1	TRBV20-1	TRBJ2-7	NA	TGCAGTGCTAGAGATAGAGGACAGGCTATCCACGAGCAGTACTTC	CSARDRGQAIHEQYF
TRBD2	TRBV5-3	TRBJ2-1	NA	TGTGCCGGCAGCCCGGGACTAGCGCACAATGAGCAGTTCTTC	CAGSPGLAHNEQFF
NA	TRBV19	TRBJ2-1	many	TGTGCCAGTAGTATAGTTAGCTCCTACAATGAGCAGTTCTTC	CASSIVSSYNEQFF
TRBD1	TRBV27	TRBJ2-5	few	TGTGCCAGCAGTTTATCGAAAGGGACAGTCGTAGAGACCCAGTACTTC	CASSLSKGTVVETQYF
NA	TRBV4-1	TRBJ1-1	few	TGCGCCAGCAGCCATCCCACGACAGGAGAGACCACCATGAACACTGAAGCTTTCTTT	CASSHPTTGETTMNTEAFF
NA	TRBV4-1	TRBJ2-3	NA	TGCGCCAGCAGCCCGCGCACGACGAGGCACACAGATACGCAGTATTTT	CASSPRTTRHTDTQYF
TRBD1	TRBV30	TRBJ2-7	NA	TGTGCCTGGACCGGTGGGACAGGGGGTAGAGAGCAGTACTTC	CAWTGGTGGREQYF
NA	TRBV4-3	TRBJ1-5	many	TGCGCCAGCAGCCAAGAAGTGGGTGGATCTAATCAGCCCCAGCATTTT	CASSQEVGGSNQPQHF
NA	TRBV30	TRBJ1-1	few	TGTGCCTCCGGCGGGACTGAAGCTTTCTTT	CASGGTEAFF
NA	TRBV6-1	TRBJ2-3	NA	TGTGCCAGCAGTGAAGCGCCCCGGGAGAGCACAGATACGCAGTATTTT	CASSEAPRESTDTQYF
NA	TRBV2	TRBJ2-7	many	TGTGCCAGCAGTGAAGGAGGGTACCTCTCCTACGAGCAGTACTTC	CASSEGGYLSYEQYF
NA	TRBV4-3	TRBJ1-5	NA	TGCGCCAGCAGCCAAGTTTCAGGTAGCAATCCGCCCCAGCATTTT	CASSQVSGSNPPQHF
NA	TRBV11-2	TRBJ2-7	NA	TGTGCCAGCGGCTCTGGGGGGTACGAGCAGTACTTC	CASGSGGYEQYF
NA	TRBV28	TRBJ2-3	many	TGTGCCAGCAGCCCGATGGGCGCTACTAGCACAGATACGCAGTATTTT	CASSPMGATSTDTQYF
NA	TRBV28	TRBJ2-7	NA	TGTGCCAGCAGTTTATCTAGATCCTCAGACTACGAGCAGTACTTC	CASSLSRSSDYEQYF
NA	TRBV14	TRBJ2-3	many	TGTGCCAGCAGCCAAGATCGATTTCCCGGCACAGATACGCAGTATTTT	CASSQDRFPGTDTQYF
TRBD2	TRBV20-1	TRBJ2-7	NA	TGCAGTGCTAAACTAGCGGGGACACCCTACGAGCAGTACTTC	CSAKLAGTPYEQYF
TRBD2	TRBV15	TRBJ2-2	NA	TGTGCCACCAACACACGGGAGCGGGGTCCCACCGGGGAGCTGTTTTTT	CATNTRERGPTGELFF
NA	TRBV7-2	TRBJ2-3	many	TGTGCCAGCAGCCAAACAAATGGACGGTTTAGCACAGATACGCAGTATTTT	CASSQTNGRFSTDTQYF
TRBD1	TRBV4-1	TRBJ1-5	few	TGCGCCAGCAGCCAGTACAGGGGCGATATTAGCAATCAGCCCCAGCATTTT	CASSQYRGDISNQPQHF
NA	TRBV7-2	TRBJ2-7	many	TGTGCCAGCAGCTCCTACACCGGTGCCTACGAGCAGTACTTC	CASSSYTGAYEQYF
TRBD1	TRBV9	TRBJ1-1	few	TGTGCCAGCAGCGGAAGGACAGGGGCGAACACTGAAGCTTTCTTT	CASSGRTGANTEAFF
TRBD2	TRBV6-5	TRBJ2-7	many	TGTGCCAGCAGTTACTTTACGGGAGGCTACGAGCAGTACTTC	CASSYFTGGYEQYF
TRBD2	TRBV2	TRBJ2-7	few	TGTGCCAGCAGTGAGACCCGGGGACTAGCGACCTACGAGCAGTACTTC	CASSETRGLATYEQYF
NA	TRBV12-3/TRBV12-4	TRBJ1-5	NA	TGTGCCAGCAGTTTGGAGAATCTGCCCCAGCATTTT	CASSLENLPQHF
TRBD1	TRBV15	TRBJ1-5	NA	TGTGCCACCAGCAGAGATCGTCCCAGGGGGCTAACGTCTAGCAATCAGCCCCAGCATTTT	CATSRDRPRGLTSSNQPQHF
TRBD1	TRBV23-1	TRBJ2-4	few	TGCGCCCATAAACCGGGACAGGGGGCGGTCAGTCGATTTGGTGACATTCAGTACTTC	CAHKPGQGAVSRFGDIQYF
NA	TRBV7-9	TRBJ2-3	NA	TGTGCCAGCAGCTTAAGCCGCATAGTAGTATCCGACACAGGTACGCAGTATTTT	CASSLSRIVVSDTGTQYF
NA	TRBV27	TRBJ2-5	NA	TGTGCCAGCAGTTTCCTGAGAGAGGCAGCCCAAGAGACCCAGTACTTC	CASSFLREAAQETQYF
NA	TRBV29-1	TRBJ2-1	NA	TGCAGCGTTGAAGAGGGGGGAGGACCCTACAATGAGCAGTTCTTC	CSVEEGGGPYNEQFF
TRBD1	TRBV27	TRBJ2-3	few	TGTGCCAGCAGTTCACAGGGGGTGCTAGCAGTAGATACGCAGTATTTT	CASSSQGVLAVDTQYF
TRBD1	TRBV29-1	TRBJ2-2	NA	TGCAGCGTACTAAAAGTCCTGGACAGGGAGGACACCGGGGAGCTGTTTTTT	CSVLKVLDREDTGELFF
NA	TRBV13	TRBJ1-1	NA	TGTGCCAGCAGCTTAAAAACGCCAGAAGCTTTCTTT	CASSLKTPEAFF
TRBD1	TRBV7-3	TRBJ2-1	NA	TGTGCCAGCAGCTCGTCGCCCCAGGGGGACTACAATGAGCAGTTCTTC	CASSSSPQGDYNEQFF
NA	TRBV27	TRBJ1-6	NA	TGTGCCAGCAGTTTATCGACAGGAAGATATAATTCACCCCTCCACTTT	CASSLSTGRYNSPLHF
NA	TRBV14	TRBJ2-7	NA	TGTGCCAGCAGCCAGACCGAGGGGGAGTACTTCTACGAGCAGTACTTC	CASSQTEGEYFYEQYF
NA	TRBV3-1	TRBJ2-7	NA	TGTGCCAGCAGCCAAGAGCAGGGGGGCTACGAGCAGTACTTC	CASSQEQGGYEQYF
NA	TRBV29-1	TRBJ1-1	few	TGCAGCGTTGAACGGTTGAACACTGAAGCTTTCTTT	CSVERLNTEAFF
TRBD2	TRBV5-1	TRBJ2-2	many	TGCGCCAGCAGCTTGGCCGGAGCGGGGGGGCCCGTCACCGGGGAGCTGTTTTTT	CASSLAGAGGPVTGELFF
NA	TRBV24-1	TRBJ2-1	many	TGTGCCACCAGTGCCGCGGTATACAATGAGCAGTTCTTC	CATSAAVYNEQFF